This T cell receptor (beta chain) was profiled in a study of blood T cells in healthy people across ages. General study findings and limits: As age increased, TCR beta diversity per million T cells fell in a roughly linear fashion.

Then a second PCR, running about 7 to 11 cycles, was carried out with a sample-barcoded 5' primer and a J-beta primer mix. TCRdb reanalysed the 5' RACE reads using MiXCR and keeps one entry per CDR3 protein. Of about 1.4 million distinct CDR3 sequences listed, almost 60% are singletons. A note on this clonotype: Its antigen is as yet unknown.

V lost 6 bases and J lost 5; bases outside the gene matches: 14. In germline, CDR1 is MDHEN, CDR2 SYDVKM. CDR3 length: 16 residues. The chain is built from TRBV28 and TRBJ2-5; 8 positions match TRBD1. The sample consisted of blood. The TCR originated in a man aged 18-30 years in good health. This CDR3 reads CASSTGQGRPSETQYF. Here the CDR3 DNA reads TGTGCCAGCAGCACCGGACAGGGAAGGCCGTCGGAGACCCAGTACTTC.